Listed below are T cell receptor beta chains from one sample, sequenced in a study of cytomegalovirus exposure and HLA in healthy donors. Sequencing was performed with immunoSEQ multiplex PCR; in TCRdb, only in-frame clones are kept and a portion is missing. Of 100,000 to 150,000 clones detected, over 65% appear once; the ten largest clones hold 4%. What was sequenced was PBMCs. These TCRs come from a man aged 40-50 years in good health and CMV-seropositive. The conserved cysteine and the conserved F or W are not part of the CDR3 here.

V gene,J gene,CDR3 protein
TRBV5-1,TRBJ1-1,ASSLSAGTGEAF
TRBV4-1,TRBJ1-2,ASSQEVRGWKGYT
TRBV19,TRBJ1-2,ASSISTGRDGYT
TRBV14,TRBJ2-1,ASSHFPGLAGGYNEQF
TRBV7-6,TRBJ1-1,ASSLSYGNTEAF
TRBV7-7,TRBJ2-5,ASSLLDFQETQY
TRBV6-1,TRBJ2-5,ASRRQAFQETQY
TRBV10-3,TRBJ2-2,AISRILPGQGSVGTGELF
TRBV2,TRBJ2-3,ASSLELRDTDTQY
TRBV9,TRBJ2-1,ASRSSGRVNNEQF
TRBV12-5,TRBJ1-3,ASGLGRNTIY
TRBV5-6,TRBJ2-6,ASSSEGRGANVLT
TRBV14,TRBJ2-3,ASSPDLARDTQY
TRBV28,TRBJ1-1,ASVGVTEAF
TRBV7-9,TRBJ2-3,ASRLTGDNTDTQY
TRBV7-3,TRBJ2-7,ASSPAGGTYEQY
TRBV10-3,TRBJ2-2,AISDGTVNTGELF
TRBV7-2,TRBJ2-5,ASSPQVSIQETQY
TRBV5-6,TRBJ1-4,ASSGTGAGEKLF
TRBV10-2,TRBJ2-3,ASSNRDTWTDTQY
TRBV7-2,TRBJ2-1,ASSLGLAGNNEQF
TRBV5-5,TRBJ2-1,ASSPEDRKQF
TRBV28,TRBJ2-7,ASSLSLAGGGEQY
TRBV7-2,TRBJ2-7,ASSVLAGAYEQY
TRBV13,TRBJ1-2,ASSVRGAWDGYT
TRBV7-9,TRBJ2-5,ASSLRDRGETQY
TRBV7-8,TRBJ2-7,ASSLGNGAGVGSYEQY
TRBV27,TRBJ1-5,ASSSLTEQGPSNQPQH
TRBV19,TRBJ2-5,ASSSSGLSNQETQY
TRBV5-5,TRBJ2-7,ASSPHGYEQY
TRBV29-1,TRBJ1-2,SVGTGASYGYT
TRBV6-1,TRBJ2-5,ASSGVRGQETQY
TRBV10-3,TRBJ1-1,AISEWGADTEAF
TRBV19,TRBJ1-5,ASRDRGRSNQPQH
TRBV2,TRBJ1-2,ASSDEVQYGYT
TRBV28,TRBJ2-5,ASSLGSGGQETQY
TRBV7-9,TRBJ2-7,ASSLDQGTRYEQY
TRBV7-8,TRBJ1-5,ASSLASAGNGQPQH
TRBV19,TRBJ1-2,ASSDTYYGYT
TRBV10-3,TRBJ2-1,AISESGGSYNEQF
TRBV12-2,TRBJ2-7,ASRLVRSGQY
TRBV7-2,TRBJ2-3,ASSLVPGQGTDTQY